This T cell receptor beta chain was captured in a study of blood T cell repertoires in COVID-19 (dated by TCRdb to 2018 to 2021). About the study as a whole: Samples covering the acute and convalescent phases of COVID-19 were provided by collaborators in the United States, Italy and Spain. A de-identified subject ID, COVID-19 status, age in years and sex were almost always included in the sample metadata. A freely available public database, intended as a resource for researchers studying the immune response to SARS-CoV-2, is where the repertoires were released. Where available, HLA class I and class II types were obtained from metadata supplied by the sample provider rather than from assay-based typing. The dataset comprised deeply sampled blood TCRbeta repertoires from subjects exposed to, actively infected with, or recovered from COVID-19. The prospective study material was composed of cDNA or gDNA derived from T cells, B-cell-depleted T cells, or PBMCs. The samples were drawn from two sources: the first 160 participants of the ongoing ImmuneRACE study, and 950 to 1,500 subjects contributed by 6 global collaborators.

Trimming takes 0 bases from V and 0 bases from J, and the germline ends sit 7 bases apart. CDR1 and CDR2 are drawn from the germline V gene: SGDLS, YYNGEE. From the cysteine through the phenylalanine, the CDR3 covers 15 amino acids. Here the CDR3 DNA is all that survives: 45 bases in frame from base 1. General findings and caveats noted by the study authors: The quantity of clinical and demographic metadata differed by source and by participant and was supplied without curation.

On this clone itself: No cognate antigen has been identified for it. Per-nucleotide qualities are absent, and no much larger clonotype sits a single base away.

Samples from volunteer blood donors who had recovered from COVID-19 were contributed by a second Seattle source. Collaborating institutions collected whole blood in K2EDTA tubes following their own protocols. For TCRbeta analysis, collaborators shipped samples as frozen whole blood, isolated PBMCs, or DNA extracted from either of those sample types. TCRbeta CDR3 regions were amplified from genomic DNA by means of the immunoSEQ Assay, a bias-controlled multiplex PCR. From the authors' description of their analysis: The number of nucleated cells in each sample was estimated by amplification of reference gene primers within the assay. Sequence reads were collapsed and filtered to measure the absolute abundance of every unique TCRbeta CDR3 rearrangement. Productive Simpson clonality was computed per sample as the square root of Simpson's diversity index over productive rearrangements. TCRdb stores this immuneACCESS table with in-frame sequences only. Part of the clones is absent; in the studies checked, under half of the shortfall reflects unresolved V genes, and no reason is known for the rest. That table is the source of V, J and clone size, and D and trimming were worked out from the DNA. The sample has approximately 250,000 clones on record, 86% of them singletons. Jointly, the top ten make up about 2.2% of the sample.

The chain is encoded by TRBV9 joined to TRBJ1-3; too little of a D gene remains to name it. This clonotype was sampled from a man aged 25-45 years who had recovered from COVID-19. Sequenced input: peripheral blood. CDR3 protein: CASSVGPSSGNTIYF. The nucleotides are TGTGCCAGCAGCGTAGGGCCTAGCTCTGGAAACACCATATATTTT.